These T cell receptor beta chains were read from a single sample in a study of response to subunit inactivated influenza vaccine. MiXCR was run by TCRdb on the RT-PCR reads, yielding one entry per CDR3 protein. The sample holds 500,000 to 550,000 distinct CDR3 sequences, more than 7% seen once. The specimen was PBMCs from blood, collected around 25 months after vaccination. The receptors originated from a man between 50 and 69 years old who received an inactivated influenza vaccine. Both conserved end residues are part of each CDR3. Each record gives: D gene, J gene, clone size, V gene, CDR3 protein, CDR3 DNA. D genes are given only for firm matches. The size field is filled for only some rows; it gives once, few, many or a size class.

D: .
J: TRBJ2-3
size: many
V: TRBV13
CDR3: CASSLLEFGTDTQYF
DNA: TGTGCCAGCAGCTTACTAGAGTTTGGCACAGATACGCAGTATTTT

D: TRBD1
J: TRBJ2-5
size: .
V: TRBV28
CDR3: CASKRQGRETQYF
DNA: TGTGCCAGCAAAAGACAGGGTCGGGAGACCCAGTACTTC

D: TRBD2
J: TRBJ2-7
size: few
V: TRBV2
CDR3: CASSGRTSGRASLGEQYF
DNA: TGTGCCAGCAGTGGAAGGACTAGCGGGAGGGCCTCCCTGGGCGAGCAGTACTTC

D: .
J: TRBJ1-2
size: few
V: TRBV20-1
CDR3: CSARDAAPRGGGYTF
DNA: TGCAGTGCTAGAGATGCGGCCCCCCGAGGTGGTGGCTACACCTTC

D: .
J: TRBJ2-7
size: few
V: TRBV27
CDR3: CASSLDTAASYEQYF
DNA: TGTGCCAGCAGTTTAGATACGGCGGCCTCCTACGAGCAGTACTTC

D: .
J: TRBJ2-5
size: .
V: TRBV11-2
CDR3: CASSPADTGQYF
DNA: TGTGCCAGCAGCCCGGCGGATACGGGCCAGTACTTC

D: TRBD1
J: TRBJ1-1
size: .
V: TRBV19
CDR3: CASSQQGATEAFF
DNA: TGTGCCAGTAGTCAGCAGGGGGCAACTGAAGCTTTCTTT

D: .
J: TRBJ2-3
size: few
V: TRBV4-1
CDR3: CASSQDPQTDTQYF
DNA: TGCGCCAGCAGCCAAGACCCGCAAACAGATACGCAGTATTTT

D: TRBD2
J: TRBJ2-3
size: many
V: TRBV20-1
CDR3: CSADGSGGTDTQYF
DNA: TGCAGTGCTGACGGAAGCGGGGGAACAGATACGCAGTATTTT

D: .
J: TRBJ2-2
size: few
V: TRBV6-1
CDR3: CASTVVRAPGELFF
DNA: TGTGCCAGCACGGTGGTTCGAGCCCCCGGGGAGCTGTTTTTT

D: .
J: TRBJ2-6
size: many
V: TRBV24-1
CDR3: CATSDPRGPLGANVLTF
DNA: TGTGCCACCAGTGACCCCCGGGGCCCATTGGGGGCCAACGTCCTGACTTTC

D: TRBD1
J: TRBJ1-5
size: .
V: TRBV30
CDR3: CAWSGTARNQPQHF
DNA: TGTGCCTGGAGCGGGACAGCCCGTAATCAGCCCCAGCATTTT

D: TRBD1
J: TRBJ1-1
size: .
V: TRBV12-3/TRBV12-4
CDR3: CASSFPDRANTEAFF
DNA: TGTGCCAGCAGTTTTCCCGACAGGGCTAACACTGAAGCTTTCTTT

D: .
J: TRBJ2-1
size: many
V: TRBV11-2
CDR3: CASSGLRGPYNEQFF
DNA: TGTGCCAGCAGCGGCTTAAGGGGACCCTACAATGAGCAGTTCTTC

D: .
J: TRBJ2-7
size: .
V: TRBV7-2
CDR3: CASSRVQSGEQYF
DNA: TGTGCCAGCAGCCGGGTCCAGAGCGGCGAGCAGTACTTC

D: TRBD2
J: TRBJ2-1
size: many
V: TRBV5-1
CDR3: CASGRETASNEQFF
DNA: TGCGCCAGCGGGCGGGAGACAGCTAGCAATGAGCAGTTCTTC

D: TRBD1
J: TRBJ2-7
size: .
V: TRBV6-5
CDR3: CASSYSTRAGGLSYEQYF
DNA: TGTGCCAGCAGTTACTCGACCCGGGCAGGGGGTTTGAGCTACGAGCAGTACTTC

D: .
J: TRBJ1-2
size: many
V: TRBV7-2
CDR3: CACRGTPTNYGYTF
DNA: TGTGCCTGCCGTGGAACACCAACTAACTATGGCTACACCTTC

D: TRBD1
J: TRBJ2-2
size: .
V: TRBV15
CDR3: CATSRGQGKTGELFF
DNA: TGTGCCACCAGCAGAGGACAGGGAAAGACCGGGGAGCTGTTTTTT

D: .
J: TRBJ2-2
size: .
V: TRBV14
CDR3: CASSQVSGANTGELFF
DNA: TGTGCCAGCAGCCAAGTGTCCGGGGCGAACACCGGGGAGCTGTTTTTT

D: TRBD2
J: TRBJ2-1
size: few
V: TRBV6-5
CDR3: CASSSSGGVSYNEQFF
DNA: TGTGCCAGCAGTTCCAGCGGGGGGGTTTCCTACAATGAGCAGTTCTTC

D: .
J: TRBJ2-2
size: many
V: TRBV20-1
CDR3: CSARTRNTGELFF
DNA: TGCAGTGCACGGACACGTAACACCGGGGAGCTGTTTTTT

D: TRBD1
J: TRBJ2-7
size: many
V: TRBV7-2
CDR3: CASSRDRGLLYF
DNA: TGTGCCAGCAGCCGGGACAGGGGGCTCCTATACTTC

D: .
J: TRBJ1-1
size: many
V: TRBV6-2/TRBV6-3
CDR3: CASSPGQLNTEAFF
DNA: TGTGCCAGCAGCCCCGGACAGCTGAACACTGAAGCTTTCTTT

D: .
J: TRBJ2-2
size: .
V: TRBV11-2
CDR3: CASSRAPGPGELFF
DNA: TGTGCCAGCAGCCGAGCCCCCGGCCCCGGGGAGCTGTTTTTT

D: TRBD1
J: TRBJ2-4
size: .
V: TRBV18
CDR3: CASSSTGTGGAAKNIQYF
DNA: TGTGCCAGCTCATCTACCGGGACAGGGGGCGCGGCCAAAAACATTCAGTACTTC

D: TRBD2
J: TRBJ2-7
size: few
V: TRBV15
CDR3: CATSSPFMGLAGPTADEQYF
DNA: TGTGCCACCAGCAGTCCTTTTATGGGACTAGCGGGACCTACCGCAGACGAGCAGTACTTC

D: .
J: TRBJ2-1
size: few
V: TRBV9
CDR3: CASAGGQGQYNEQFF
DNA: TGTGCCAGCGCAGGAGGCCAGGGACAATACAATGAGCAGTTCTTC

D: .
J: TRBJ2-1
size: .
V: TRBV3-1
CDR3: CACSQRPSPSSYNEQFF
DNA: TGTGCCTGCAGCCAAAGGCCGTCACCCTCCTCCTACAATGAGCAGTTCTTC

D: .
J: TRBJ2-7
size: many
V: TRBV29-1
CDR3: CSAGDALYEQYF
DNA: TGCAGCGCTGGGGACGCCCTCTACGAGCAGTACTTC

D: TRBD1
J: TRBJ2-7
size: .
V: TRBV28
CDR3: CASRLQGDYEQYF
DNA: TGTGCCAGCAGACTACAGGGGGACTACGAGCAGTACTTC

D: .
J: TRBJ1-5
size: .
V: TRBV18
CDR3: CASSSRDTSNQPQHF
DNA: TGTGCCAGCTCTTCCCGGGACACTAGCAATCAGCCCCAGCATTTT

D: TRBD2
J: TRBJ2-4
size: many
V: TRBV4-1
CDR3: CASSQDGTSGLLAKNIQYF
DNA: TGCGCCAGCAGCCAAGATGGGACTAGCGGCCTCCTAGCCAAAAACATTCAGTACTTC

D: TRBD2
J: TRBJ2-1
size: few
V: TRBV18
CDR3: CASSKTSGTYNEQFF
DNA: TGTGCCAGCTCAAAGACTAGCGGGACCTACAATGAGCAGTTCTTC

D: TRBD2
J: TRBJ2-7
size: .
V: TRBV20-1
CDR3: CSARGLAGGPGEQYF
DNA: TGCAGTGCTAGAGGACTAGCGGGGGGGCCTGGCGAGCAGTACTTC

D: .
J: TRBJ1-3
size: .
V: TRBV7-2
CDR3: CASSLDSLSGNTIYF
DNA: TGTGCCAGCAGCTTAGACTCGCTCTCTGGAAACACCATATATTTT

D: .
J: TRBJ2-7
size: few
V: TRBV12-3/TRBV12-4
CDR3: CATSARSSYEQYF
DNA: TGTGCCACCTCGGCCCGGAGCTCCTACGAGCAGTACTTC

D: .
J: TRBJ2-3
size: many
V: TRBV20-1
CDR3: CSARDGTGTDTQYF
DNA: TGCAGTGCTAGGGACGGGACCGGCACAGATACGCAGTATTTT

D: .
J: TRBJ2-7
size: many
V: TRBV6-5
CDR3: CASTRGYEQYF
DNA: TGTGCCAGCACCCGGGGCTACGAGCAGTACTTC

D: .
J: TRBJ2-3
size: .
V: TRBV20-1
CDR3: CSAETGGTWAIEDTQYF
DNA: TGCAGTGCCGAAACGGGGGGCACCTGGGCTATCGAAGATACGCAGTATTTT

D: .
J: TRBJ2-1
size: .
V: TRBV11-2
CDR3: CASSLVRVQGQFF
DNA: TGTGCCAGCAGCTTAGTGAGGGTACAGGGGCAGTTCTTC

D: TRBD1
J: TRBJ2-1
size: .
V: TRBV6-2/TRBV6-3
CDR3: CASSEETGAEYNEQFF
DNA: TGTGCCAGCAGCGAGGAGACAGGGGCGGAGTACAATGAGCAGTTCTTC

D: .
J: TRBJ2-3
size: .
V: TRBV10-3
CDR3: CAILPDADTQYF
DNA: TGTGCCATCCTTCCTGATGCGGATACGCAGTATTTT

D: .
J: TRBJ2-7
size: many
V: TRBV6-1
CDR3: CASSGPVAAYEQYF
DNA: TGTGCCAGCAGTGGCCCGGTCGCTGCCTACGAGCAGTACTTC

D: TRBD1
J: TRBJ1-2
size: .
V: TRBV20-1
CDR3: CSARGTGGDYGYTF
DNA: TGCAGTGCTAGGGGGACAGGGGGAGACTATGGCTACACCTTC

D: TRBD1
J: TRBJ1-5
size: many
V: TRBV29-1
CDR3: CSVGQGGQPQHF
DNA: TGCAGCGTTGGACAGGGCGGACAGCCCCAGCATTTT

D: .
J: TRBJ2-1
size: .
V: TRBV3-1
CDR3: CASSQDGRNEQFF
DNA: TGTGCCAGCAGCCAGGATGGGCGCAATGAGCAGTTCTTC

D: .
J: TRBJ2-5
size: .
V: TRBV7-8
CDR3: CASSFSQLGDRGTQYF
DNA: TGTGCCAGCAGCTTTTCGCAGTTGGGGGATCGCGGGACCCAGTACTTC